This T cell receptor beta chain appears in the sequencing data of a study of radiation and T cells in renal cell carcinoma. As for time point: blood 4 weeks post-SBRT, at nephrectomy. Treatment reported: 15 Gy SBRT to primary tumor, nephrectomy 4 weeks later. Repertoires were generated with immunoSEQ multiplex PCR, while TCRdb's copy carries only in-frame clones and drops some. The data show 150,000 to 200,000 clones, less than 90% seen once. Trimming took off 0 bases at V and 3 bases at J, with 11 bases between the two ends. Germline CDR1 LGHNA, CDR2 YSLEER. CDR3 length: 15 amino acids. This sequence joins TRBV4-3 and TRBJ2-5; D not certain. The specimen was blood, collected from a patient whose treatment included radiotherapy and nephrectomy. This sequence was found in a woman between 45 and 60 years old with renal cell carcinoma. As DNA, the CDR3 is TGCGCCAGCAGCCAAGATGTTTGGGCAAAAGAGACCCAGTACTTC. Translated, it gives CASSQDVWAKETQYF.